This record looks at one TCR beta chain sequence and its context. These data belong to a study of T cell responses to AZD1222 COVID-19 vaccine. Germline V gene sequence: CDR1 MNHEY, CDR2 SVGAGI. The junction had 6 bases not matched to a gene; V was cut back by 8 bases and J by 2 bases. The CDR3 extends over 13 amino acids. Clones were sequenced by immunoSEQ multiplex PCR, and TCRdb holds only the in-frame ones, with some missing. The table records about 120,000 clones, roughly 92% of them present only once. The chain combines TRBV6-5 with TRBJ2-7, with TRBD2 matching over 7 bases. The specimen comprised peripheral blood, sampled 28 days after the second AZD1222 dose. The sequence derives from an adult who received the AZD1222 COVID-19 vaccine. The CDR3 loop reads CASGGGMTYEQYF. The CDR3 coding sequence is TGTGCCAGCGGGGGGGGAATGACCTACGAGCAGTACTTC.